Listed below are T cell receptor beta chains from one sample, sequenced in a study of T cells after yellow fever vaccination. Via MiXCR, TCRdb re-called the 5' RACE reads, giving one row per CDR3 protein. The sample shows around 320,000 distinct CDR3 sequences, 9.5% to 12% of them seen only once. The material was CD4+ T cells sorted from PBMCs, obtained 45 days after the yellow fever booster vaccination. The receptors shown here come from a man aged 18-30 years who received the YFV17D yellow fever vaccine. The CDR3 runs from the conserved cysteine through the conserved F or W. The D gene is left open where the match is weak. Clone size, where shown, is once, few, many, or a class for clones that have expanded.

V: TRBV20-1
size: NA
J: TRBJ2-1
D: NA
CDR3: CSASPHNEQFF
DNA: TGCAGTGCTAGTCCCCACAATGAGCAGTTCTTC

V: TRBV7-2
size: NA
J: TRBJ2-5
D: TRBD2
CDR3: CASSPPASGGAQYF
DNA: TGTGCCAGCAGCCCCCCGGCTAGCGGGGGGGCGCAGTACTTC

V: TRBV6-1
size: NA
J: TRBJ1-5
D: NA
CDR3: CASSERGSGFGQPQHF
DNA: TGTGCCAGCAGTGAACGAGGATCAGGTTTCGGTCAGCCCCAGCATTTT

V: TRBV18
size: NA
J: TRBJ2-3
D: TRBD1
CDR3: CASSPDRANTDTQYF
DNA: TGTGCCAGCTCACCCGACAGGGCTAACACAGATACGCAGTATTTT

V: TRBV6-6
size: NA
J: TRBJ2-3
D: NA
CDR3: CASSPLPGAQYF
DNA: TGTGCCAGCAGCCCGCTCCCGGGCGCGCAGTATTTT

V: TRBV11-2
size: NA
J: TRBJ2-4
D: TRBD2
CDR3: CASRPLGGEAKNIQYF
DNA: TGTGCCAGCAGACCCTTGGGGGGGGAAGCCAAAAACATTCAGTACTTC

V: TRBV2
size: NA
J: TRBJ1-1
D: TRBD1
CDR3: CASSDLGTGDRGMNTEAFF
DNA: TGTGCCAGCAGTGATCTTGGGACAGGGGATAGGGGAATGAACACTGAAGCTTTCTTT

V: TRBV20-1
size: few
J: TRBJ2-5
D: NA
CDR3: CSARGDFQETQYF
DNA: TGCAGTGCTAGAGGGGACTTCCAAGAGACCCAGTACTTC

V: TRBV30
size: NA
J: TRBJ1-6
D: NA
CDR3: CAWSPAGNNSPLHF
DNA: TGTGCCTGGAGTCCCGCAGGAAACAATTCACCCCTCCACTTT

V: TRBV7-2
size: many
J: TRBJ2-7
D: NA
CDR3: CASSRPRIRQYF
DNA: TGTGCCAGCAGCCGTCCCAGGATACGGCAGTACTTC

V: TRBV18
size: NA
J: TRBJ1-4
D: NA
CDR3: CASSPYGRATNEKLFF
DNA: TGTGCCAGCTCACCCTACGGACGGGCAACTAATGAAAAACTGTTTTTT

V: TRBV5-5
size: many
J: TRBJ2-5
D: NA
CDR3: CASSFGGQETQYF
DNA: TGTGCCAGCAGCTTCGGAGGACAAGAGACCCAGTACTTC

V: TRBV5-1
size: few
J: TRBJ2-3
D: NA
CDR3: CASSLGPQEFDTDTQYF
DNA: TGCGCCAGCAGCCTGGGGCCCCAGGAGTTTGACACAGATACGCAGTATTTT

V: TRBV29-1
size: NA
J: TRBJ2-2
D: NA
CDR3: CSVGKGLDTGELFF
DNA: TGCAGCGTGGGAAAGGGGTTAGACACCGGGGAGCTGTTTTTT

V: TRBV20-1
size: NA
J: TRBJ2-7
D: TRBD1
CDR3: CSAVRQGRGSEQYF
DNA: TGCAGTGCCGTACGACAGGGCAGGGGCAGCGAGCAGTACTTC

V: TRBV6-5
size: medium-sized
J: TRBJ2-1
D: TRBD1
CDR3: CASSYRTGANEQFF
DNA: TGTGCCAGCAGTTACCGGACAGGGGCGAATGAGCAGTTCTTC

V: TRBV6-6
size: NA
J: TRBJ1-5
D: NA
CDR3: CASKATVNNQPQHF
DNA: TGTGCCAGCAAGGCGACAGTTAACAATCAGCCCCAGCATTTT

V: TRBV5-1
size: few
J: TRBJ1-6
D: NA
CDR3: CASRPTGSIDSPLHF
DNA: TGCGCCAGCAGACCTACAGGGAGTATTGATTCACCCCTCCACTTT

V: TRBV20-1
size: NA
J: TRBJ1-1
D: NA
CDR3: CSARRANVGTEAFF
DNA: TGCAGTGCTAGACGGGCGAACGTAGGGACTGAAGCTTTCTTT

V: TRBV2
size: NA
J: TRBJ2-5
D: NA
CDR3: CASQGLETQYF
DNA: TGTGCCAGCCAGGGGTTGGAGACCCAGTACTTC

V: TRBV19
size: few
J: TRBJ1-6
D: TRBD1
CDR3: CASGRDRNSPLHF
DNA: TGTGCCAGCGGCCGGGACAGAAATTCACCCCTCCACTTT

V: TRBV5-1
size: NA
J: TRBJ2-2
D: NA
CDR3: CASSFVRGGELFF
DNA: TGCGCCAGCAGCTTCGTTCGGGGCGGGGAGCTGTTTTTT

V: TRBV7-9
size: many
J: TRBJ1-1
D: TRBD1
CDR3: CASSLDRGRGDSEAFF
DNA: TGTGCCAGCAGCTTAGACCGCGGCAGGGGGGACTCGGAAGCTTTCTTT

V: TRBV11-2
size: NA
J: TRBJ2-1
D: NA
CDR3: CASSLASGLNEQFF
DNA: TGTGCCAGCAGCTTAGCCTCAGGATTGAATGAGCAGTTCTTC

V: TRBV5-1
size: few
J: TRBJ2-2
D: NA
CDR3: CASSLEGLYTGELFF
DNA: TGCGCCAGCAGCTTGGAAGGGCTCTACACCGGGGAGCTGTTTTTT

V: TRBV5-1
size: many
J: TRBJ2-1
D: TRBD2
CDR3: CASSSTSGGAEQFF
DNA: TGCGCCAGCAGCTCTACTAGCGGGGGGGCAGAGCAGTTCTTC

V: TRBV6-6
size: few
J: TRBJ2-3
D: NA
CDR3: CASKGGPDTQYF
DNA: TGTGCCAGCAAAGGTGGACCAGATACGCAGTATTTT

V: TRBV11-1
size: NA
J: TRBJ1-1
D: NA
CDR3: CASTGGRTEAFF
DNA: TGTGCCAGCACGGGGGGGAGGACTGAAGCTTTCTTT

V: TRBV11-2
size: NA
J: TRBJ2-2
D: TRBD2
CDR3: CASSFQAGGVGELFF
DNA: TGTGCCAGCAGCTTTCAGGCGGGGGGAGTCGGGGAGCTGTTTTTT

V: TRBV7-9
size: NA
J: TRBJ1-2
D: TRBD1
CDR3: CASSPLGTVHGYTF
DNA: TGTGCCAGCAGCCCCTTGGGGACAGTCCATGGCTACACCTTC

V: TRBV20-1
size: few
J: TRBJ2-3
D: TRBD2
CDR3: CSARDVAGWGTDTQYF
DNA: TGCAGTGCTAGAGATGTAGCGGGGTGGGGCACAGATACGCAGTATTTT

V: TRBV4-3
size: many
J: TRBJ1-4
D: TRBD1
CDR3: CASSQGPGQANEKLFF
DNA: TGCGCCAGCAGCCAAGGACCAGGACAGGCTAATGAAAAACTGTTTTTT

V: TRBV2
size: few
J: TRBJ1-1
D: TRBD1
CDR3: CASVLLQGIEAFF
DNA: TGTGCCAGCGTGTTATTACAGGGGATTGAAGCTTTCTTT

V: TRBV12-3/TRBV12-4
size: NA
J: TRBJ2-7
D: NA
CDR3: CASNPGGGLSTEQYF
DNA: TGTGCCAGCAACCCGGGAGGGGGCCTATCTACAGAGCAGTACTTC

V: TRBV28
size: few
J: TRBJ2-7
D: NA
CDR3: CASSLPPAREAEQYF
DNA: TGTGCCAGCAGTTTACCCCCTGCCAGGGAGGCCGAGCAGTACTTC

V: TRBV6-6
size: few
J: TRBJ2-7
D: NA
CDR3: CASSQSGTAYEQYF
DNA: TGTGCCAGCAGTCAATCCGGGACTGCATACGAGCAGTACTTC

V: TRBV20-1
size: once
J: TRBJ1-2
D: NA
CDR3: CSARDSTANYGYTF
DNA: TGCAGTGCTAGGGACTCGACAGCTAACTATGGCTACACCTTC

V: TRBV30
size: NA
J: TRBJ2-3
D: NA
CDR3: CARTRSARAFTGTDTQYF
DNA: TGTGCCCGGACTCGGTCCGCGAGGGCTTTTACGGGCACAGATACGCAGTATTTT

V: TRBV5-1
size: few
J: TRBJ2-5
D: NA
CDR3: CASSLAVGGLEETQYF
DNA: TGCGCCAGCAGCTTGGCTGTCGGGGGGCTGGAGGAGACCCAGTACTTC

V: TRBV7-2
size: few
J: TRBJ2-5
D: TRBD2
CDR3: CASSSPRGEGTQYF
DNA: TGTGCCAGCAGCTCCCCCCGTGGGGAGGGGACCCAGTACTTC

V: TRBV20-1
size: NA
J: TRBJ2-1
D: NA
CDR3: CSARGGGNEQFF
DNA: TGCAGTGCTAGAGGAGGAGGCAATGAGCAGTTCTTC

V: TRBV20-1
size: few
J: TRBJ1-5
D: NA
CDR3: CSAIYKQQPQHF
DNA: TGCAGTGCTATTTACAAACAACAGCCCCAGCATTTT

V: TRBV20-1
size: NA
J: TRBJ1-4
D: TRBD1
CDR3: CSLTGEPNEKLFF
DNA: TGCAGTCTTACAGGGGAGCCTAATGAAAAACTGTTTTTT

V: TRBV20-1
size: few
J: TRBJ1-2
D: NA
CDR3: CSAGTTQLSYGYTF
DNA: TGCAGTGCCGGGACAACCCAGCTTTCCTATGGCTACACCTTC

V: TRBV6-2/TRBV6-3
size: few
J: TRBJ2-5
D: TRBD2
CDR3: CASRNGGGETQYF
DNA: TGTGCCAGCCGGAATGGGGGGGGAGAGACCCAGTACTTC

V: TRBV20-1
size: NA
J: TRBJ1-6
D: NA
CDR3: CSARLQGWWGSPLHF
DNA: TGCAGTGCTAGACTACAGGGTTGGTGGGGTTCACCCCTCCACTTT

V: TRBV28
size: many
J: TRBJ2-4
D: NA
CDR3: CASSTGPPSQYF
DNA: TGTGCCAGCTCCACGGGCCCTCCAAGTCAGTACTTC

V: TRBV7-9
size: few
J: TRBJ1-3
D: NA
CDR3: CASSSYGVSGNTIYF
DNA: TGTGCCAGCAGCTCCTACGGGGTCTCTGGAAACACCATATATTTT